One sample yielded the 14 T cell receptor beta chains listed below, sequenced in a study of blood T cell repertoires in COVID-19. Using immunoSEQ multiplex PCR, the repertoire was profiled, and TCRdb retains in-frame clones only, with some absent. The data contain about 120,000 clones, 70% to 80% of them singletons. Sequences were obtained from peripheral blood. The receptors stem from a human donor in a cohort sampled during active COVID-19.

This chain links TRBV6-5 with TRBJ2-7; TRBD2 matches 9 bases. The CDR3 length is 16 residues. CDR1 is MNHEY, CDR2 SVGAGI, per germline. V lost 2 bases to trimming and J lost 1 base; unmatched junction nucleotides: 6. CDR3 coding DNA: TGTGCCAGCAGTTACGGAGGACTAGCGAATTCCTACGAGCAGTACTTC. As protein: CASSYGGLANSYEQYF.

This chain uses TRBV5-1 with TRBJ1-1; 8 nucleotides line up with TRBD1. Germline V gene lookup returns CDR1 SGHRS and CDR2 YFSETQ. The length of the CDR3 is 14 residues. The junction had 6 bases not matched to a gene; V was cut back by 5 bases and J by 3 bases. Here the CDR3 reads CASRTGQGDTEAFF. The DNA for the CDR3 is TGCGCCAGCAGAACTGGACAGGGAGACACTGAAGCTTTCTTT.

V and J are TRBV3-1 (or the pseudogene TRBV3-2) and TRBJ1-5, with 9 positions matching TRBD1. In germline, CDR1 is LGHDT, CDR2 YNNKEL (reference sequence). The CDR3 is 20 amino acids. The V and J ends lost 4 bases and 2 bases, in that order; junction bases with no gene match: 18. CDR3 coding DNA: TGTGCCAGCAGCCCAGGATCCGGGGACAGGGAAGTTTGGGGCAATCAGCCCCAGCATTTT. Translation: CASSPGSGDREVWGNQPQHF.

The chain recombines TRBV12-3 or TRBV12-4 with TRBJ1-5, with D possibly matching TRBD1 (5 bases). This CDR3 is built from 13 residues. Between the trimmed V and J ends, which lost 7 bases and 5 bases, there was a span of 12 bases. The CDR3 DNA reads TGTGCCAGCAAAACAGGTGTCTATCAGCCCCAGCATTTT. It is translated as CASKTGVYQPQHF.

V is TRBV6-5 and J is TRBJ1-2; D may be TRBD1 (5 bases). V was trimmed by 6 bases and J by 2 bases, leaving 16 bases between them. The length of the CDR3 is 15 residues. The germline V gene has CDR1 MNHEY and CDR2 SVGAGI. The CDR3 bases are TGTGCCAGCAGCCAGGGAAGGGGAAAGAACTATGGCTACACCTTC. This gives the protein CASSQGRGKNYGYTF.

This clone turned up a few times. The chain employs TRBV6-6 and TRBJ2-7; 8 bases are shared with TRBD2. Germline lookup yields CDR1 MNHNY and CDR2 SVGAGI (reference sequence). The CDR3 is 12 amino acids. Trimming cost V 6 bases and J 6 bases; bases outside gene matches: 4. The CDR3 protein is CASSHGGGEQYF. The CDR3 DNA sequence: TGTGCCAGCAGCCACGGGGGGGGCGAGCAGTACTTC.

The chain uses TRBV5-1 and TRBJ2-1; D is ambiguous. Germline CDR1 reads SGHRS; CDR2 reads YFSETQ. This CDR3 is built from 15 residues. Trimming removed 2 bases at V and 3 bases at J, with 12 bases between. This CDR3 is CASSFVSESYNEQFF. CDR3 DNA: TGCGCCAGCAGCTTCGTGTCAGAAAGCTACAATGAGCAGTTCTTC.

The rearrangement uses TRBV6-6 and TRBJ2-3, with D perhaps TRBD2 (6 bases). The CDR3 contains 15 residues. Germline CDR1 reads MNHNY; CDR2 reads SVGAGI (reference sequence). The V gene lost 1 base and the J gene lost 0 bases, with 8 bases spanning the gap. CDR3 nucleotides: TGTGCCAGCAGTTACTACGGGGGAAGCACAGATACGCAGTATTTT. Translating it yields CASSYYGGSTDTQYF.

The V and J genes are TRBV2 and TRBJ1-3; D perhaps matches TRBD1 (5 bases). This CDR3 is built from 12 residues. V shed 7 bases and J shed 4 bases, with 8 bases lying between them. Germline V gives CDR1 SNHLY, CDR2 FYNNEI. CDR3 amino acids: CASKDTGNTIYF. The CDR3 nucleotides read TGTGCCAGCAAGGACACGGGAAACACCATATATTTT.

The V and J genes are TRBV14 and TRBJ2-5; D may be TRBD2 (6 bases). Germline CDR1 is SGHDN and CDR2 is FVKESK. Trimming shortened V by 0 bases and J by 13 bases, and 12 bases separated the two germline ends. The CDR3 loop spans 12 amino acids. The CDR3 sequence: CASSQDGEAPYF. DNA of the CDR3: TGTGCCAGCAGCCAAGACGGGGAGGCCCCGTACTTC.

The gene calls are TRBV7-9 and TRBJ2-7; 9 nucleotides match TRBD1. V shed 5 bases and J 4 bases; nucleotides not matched to a gene: 9. The germline V gene encodes CDR1 SEHNR and CDR2 FQNEAQ (reference sequence). This CDR3 has 15 amino acids. CDR3 region: CASSPPRDRAYEQYF. CDR3 bases: TGTGCCAGCAGCCCACCCCGGGACAGGGCGTACGAGCAGTACTTC. The whole variable domain, filled in from reference TRBV7-9 and TRBJ2-7, reads DTGVSQNPRHKITKRGQNVTFRCDPISEHNRLYWYRQTLGQGPEFLTYFQNEAQLEKSRLLSDRFSAERPKGSFSTLEIQRTEQGDSAMYLCASSPPRDRAYEQYFGPGTRLTVT.

A word on this clone: The same CDR3 arises from other DNA sequences in this sample as well. The V call is TRBV6-5, the J call TRBJ2-7; weak D call: TRBD1 (5 bases). Looked up from germline, CDR1 is MNHEY and CDR2 is SVGAGI. The CDR3 contains 13 residues. V was clipped by 0 bases and J by 4 bases, with 7 bases between them. The CDR3 DNA sequence: TGTGCCAGCAGTTACTCAGGGGAATACGAGCAGTACTTC. Its protein is CASSYSGEYEQYF.

The chain couples TRBV5-1 to TRBJ1-2; tentative D call: TRBD1 (5 bases). V lost 3 bases to trimming and J lost 2 bases, with 14 bases between them. The CDR3 contains 15 residues. CDR1 and CDR2 from the germline V gene are SGHRS and YFSETQ. The CDR3 DNA reads TGCGCCAGCAGCTGGGAGGGGAAGGCGAACTATGGCTACACCTTC. This codes for CASSWEGKANYGYTF.

The V and J genes are TRBV7-9 and TRBJ1-1; D possibly corresponds to TRBD1 (5 bases). The V gene lost 1 base and the J gene lost 4 bases, with 10 bases spanning the gap. Germline lookup yields CDR1 SEHNR and CDR2 FQNEAQ (reference sequence). The CDR3 is made up of 14 amino acids. The CDR3 is CASSLDGRGTEAFF. CDR3 coding DNA: TGTGCCAGCAGCTTAGACGGGAGGGGCACTGAAGCTTTCTTT.